This paragraph covers one TCR beta chain sequence. Its specificity is unknown. As input for TCR beta libraries, approximately 2 micrograms of genomic DNA came from cryopreserved PBMCs. This entry is derived from a study of cytotoxic CD8 clonotypes in ibrutinib-treated CLL. Study-level information: Partial responders approximately 25, complete 2; approximately 12 progressed and 14 stayed in remission by median 68 months.

V lost 0 bases and J 11 bases, leaving 17 bases between the germline ends. Germline CDR1 reads KGHSH; CDR2 reads LQKENI. The CDR3 is made up of 16 amino acids. Generated by immunoSEQ multiplex PCR, the TCRdb table keeps only in-frame clones and is missing some. The sample has about 150,000 clones; 70% to 80% are singletons. Study results and limitations: Baseline levels of clonality went above those of age-matched healthy donors and moved with circulating CD8+ T-cell counts. Under treatment, the uncommon public clonotypes either contracted or remained stable.

The source was PBMCs, collected after 24 months of ibrutinib treatment. The source of this sequence is a human donor with chronic lymphocytic leukemia. The rearrangement joins TRBV18 to TRBJ1-6, with a possible D match to TRBD1 (5 bases). The CDR3 loop reads CASSPPERALGAPLHF. CDR3 coding DNA: TGTGCCAGCTCACCACCGGAGCGGGCCTTGGGGGCACCCCTCCACTTT.